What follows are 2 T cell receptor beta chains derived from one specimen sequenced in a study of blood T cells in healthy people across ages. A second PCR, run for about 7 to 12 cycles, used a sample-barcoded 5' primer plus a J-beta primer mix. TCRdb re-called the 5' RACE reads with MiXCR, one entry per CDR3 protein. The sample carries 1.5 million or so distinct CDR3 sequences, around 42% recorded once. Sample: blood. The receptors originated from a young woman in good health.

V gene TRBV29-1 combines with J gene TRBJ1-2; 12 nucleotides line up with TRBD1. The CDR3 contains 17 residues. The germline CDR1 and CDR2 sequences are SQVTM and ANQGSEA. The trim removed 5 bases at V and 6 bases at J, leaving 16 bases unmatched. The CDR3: CSVKGGYGTGGVNGYTF. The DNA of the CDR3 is TGCAGCGTTAAAGGGGGATATGGGACAGGGGGCGTTAATGGCTACACCTTC.

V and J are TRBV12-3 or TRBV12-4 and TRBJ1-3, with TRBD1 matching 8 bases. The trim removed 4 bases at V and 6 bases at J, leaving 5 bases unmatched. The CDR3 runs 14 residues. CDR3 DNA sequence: TGTGCCAGCAGTTCAGGGGGCTCGGCAAACACCATATATTTT. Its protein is CASSSGGSANTIYF.